This T cell receptor beta chain came from a study of cytomegalovirus exposure and HLA in healthy donors. Overall study: The 120 or so validation repertoires were produced on the same platform as the roughly 670 repertoires of the first cohort. This was reported in a later analysis.

Details on this clone: Antigen unknown.

Using immunoSEQ multiplex PCR, the repertoire was profiled, and TCRdb retains in-frame clones only, with some absent. Of some 140,000 clones listed, approximately 90% are singletons. Germline V gene data show CDR1 as SGHRS and CDR2 as YFSETQ. V was pared by 0 bases and J by 10 bases, with 14 bases between. CDR3 length equals 15 residues. It was the roughly 110-subject validation cohort, separate from the approximately 620-subject first cohort, to which the donors belonged. Overall study findings and caveats: In the 95 to 150 validation repertoires, a later analysis found that first-cohort TCR clusters tended to co-occur. Confirmation in vitro established that a few CMV-associated chains were specific for CMV antigens.

This TCR derives from a woman aged 25 to 39 in good health and CMV-seropositive. The chain combines TRBV5-1 with TRBJ1-6; D remains ambiguous. Sequenced material: PBMCs. Here the CDR3 DNA reads TGCGCCAGCAGCTTGGAAGCATCGGTGGTATCACCCCTCCACTTT. This encodes CASSLEASVVSPLHF.